Listed below are T cell receptor beta chains from one sample, sequenced in a study of PD-L1 blockade in urothelial cancer. Measured with immunoSEQ multiplex PCR; TCRdb has only the in-frame clones, and not every one. The sample has fewer than 40,000 clones; over 70% are singletons. Sequences were derived from PBMCs, sampled around atezolizumab (anti-PD-L1) treatment. The receptors were gathered from a man aged 50-59 years with urothelial cancer. Each CDR3 is given with its conserved first and last residue. A D gene is named only where the DNA matches it firmly. Rows may omit the clone size; those that give it use once, few, many or a size class.

TRBV21-1,.,.,TRBJ2-7,CASTPSGGSSYEQYF,TGTGCCAGCACCCCATCGGGGGGAAGCTCCTACGAGCAGTACTTC
TRBV5-5,.,.,TRBJ1-2,CASSRDAGSLYGYTF,TGTGCCAGCAGCCGGGACGCGGGGAGCCTCTATGGCTACACCTTC
TRBV29-1,.,.,TRBJ2-3,CSVDGAVRDTQYF,TGCAGCGTTGATGGAGCGGTTCGAGATACGCAGTATTTT
TRBV19,.,.,TRBJ2-5,CASSTRRDQETQYF,TGTGCCAGTAGTACCCGACGGGACCAAGAGACCCAGTACTTC
TRBV6-5,.,.,TRBJ1-2,CASSYTPRSYGYTF,TGTGCCAGCAGTTACACCCCGCGGAGCTATGGCTACACCTTC
TRBV19,.,.,TRBJ2-5,CASSTRGGQETQYF,TGTGCCAGTAGTACCCGGGGAGGACAAGAGACCCAGTACTTC
TRBV7-9,.,TRBD1,TRBJ1-2,CASSLNRGGEGYTF,TGTGCCAGCAGCTTAAACAGGGGCGGAGAAGGCTACACCTTC
TRBV7-9,.,TRBD1,TRBJ1-1,CASSLGQGAFF,TGTGCCAGCAGCTTAGGACAGGGGGCTTTCTTT
TRBV18,.,TRBD2,TRBJ2-3,CASSPGLAAYPASTDTQYF,TGTGCCAGCTCACCAGGACTAGCTGCCTATCCCGCCAGCACAGATACGCAGTATTTT
TRBV5-6,.,TRBD1,TRBJ2-7,CASYRGPGEQYF,TGTGCCAGCTACAGGGGGCCAGGCGAGCAGTACTTC
TRBV19,once,TRBD1,TRBJ1-2,CASSIGGQGINGYTF,TGTGCCAGTAGTATTGGCGGACAGGGTATCAACGGCTACACCTTC
TRBV2,.,.,TRBJ1-6,CASNGGSPLHF,TGTGCCAGCAACGGTGGTTCACCCCTCCACTTT